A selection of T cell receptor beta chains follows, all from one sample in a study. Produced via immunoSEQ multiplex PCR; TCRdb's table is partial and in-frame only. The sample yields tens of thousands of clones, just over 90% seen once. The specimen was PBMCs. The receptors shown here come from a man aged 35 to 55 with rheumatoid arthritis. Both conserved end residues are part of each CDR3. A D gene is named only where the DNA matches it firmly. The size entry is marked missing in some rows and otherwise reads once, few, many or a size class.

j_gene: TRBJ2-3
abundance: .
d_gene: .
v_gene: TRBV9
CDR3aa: CASSDGTSTDTQYF
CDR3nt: TGTGCCAGCAGCGACGGGACTAGCACAGATACGCAGTATTTT

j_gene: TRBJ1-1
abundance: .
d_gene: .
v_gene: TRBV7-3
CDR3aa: CASSLVRAGVNTEAFF
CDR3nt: TGTGCCAGCAGCCTCGTCCGGGCAGGGGTGAACACTGAAGCTTTCTTT

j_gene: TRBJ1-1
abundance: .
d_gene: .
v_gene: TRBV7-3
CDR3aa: CASSLTLNTEAFF
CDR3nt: TGTGCCAGCAGCTTAACGCTGAACACTGAAGCTTTCTTT

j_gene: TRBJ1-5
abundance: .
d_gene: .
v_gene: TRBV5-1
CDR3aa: CASSLGSDNQPQHF
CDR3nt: TGCGCCAGCAGCTTGGGGTCAGATAATCAGCCCCAGCATTTT

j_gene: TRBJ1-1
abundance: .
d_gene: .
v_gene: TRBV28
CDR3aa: CASSLQGPNTEAFF
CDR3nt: TGTGCCAGCAGTCTCCAGGGACCGAACACTGAAGCTTTCTTT

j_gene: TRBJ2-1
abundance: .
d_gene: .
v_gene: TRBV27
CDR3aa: CASSRWEHEQFF
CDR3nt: TGTGCCAGCAGTCGGTGGGAACATGAGCAGTTCTTC

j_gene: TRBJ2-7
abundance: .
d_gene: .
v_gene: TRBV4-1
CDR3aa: CASSQSTGYYEQYF
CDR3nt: TGCGCCAGCAGCCAATCCACAGGTTACTACGAGCAGTACTTC

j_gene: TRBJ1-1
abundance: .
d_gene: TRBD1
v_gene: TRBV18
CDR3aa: CASSPPTGGALNTEAFF
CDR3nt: TGTGCCAGCTCACCACCTACAGGGGGCGCCCTGAACACTGAAGCTTTCTTT

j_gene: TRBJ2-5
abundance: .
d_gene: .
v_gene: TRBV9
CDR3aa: CASSARDFQETQYF
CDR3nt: TGTGCCAGCAGCGCCCGGGACTTCCAAGAGACCCAGTACTTC

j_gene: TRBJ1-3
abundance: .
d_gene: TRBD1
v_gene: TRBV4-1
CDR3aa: CASSQERTGGLGNTIYF
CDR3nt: TGCGCCAGCAGCCAAGAGAGGACAGGGGGCCTCGGAAACACCATATATTTT

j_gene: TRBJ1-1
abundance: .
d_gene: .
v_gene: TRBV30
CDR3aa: CAWSAGRGPEAFF
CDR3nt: TGTGCCTGGAGTGCAGGACGGGGCCCTGAAGCTTTCTTT

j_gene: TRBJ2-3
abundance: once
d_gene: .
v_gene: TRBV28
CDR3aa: CASRRGPPTDTQYF
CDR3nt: TGTGCCAGCAGGCGCGGGCCCCCCACAGATACGCAGTATTTT

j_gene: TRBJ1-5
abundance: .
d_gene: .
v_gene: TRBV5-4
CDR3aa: CASSRAGEQPQHF
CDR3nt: TGTGCCAGCAGTCGTGCGGGGGAGCAGCCCCAGCATTTT

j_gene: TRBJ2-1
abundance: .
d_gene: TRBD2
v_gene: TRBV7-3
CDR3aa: CASSSSVIAGNEQFF
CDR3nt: TGTGCCAGCAGCAGCTCTGTGATAGCGGGCAATGAGCAGTTCTTC

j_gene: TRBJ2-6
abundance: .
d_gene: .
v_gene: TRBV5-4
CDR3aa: CASNPNAGLGSGANVLTF
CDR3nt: TGTGCCAGCAATCCAAATGCCGGGTTAGGCTCTGGGGCCAACGTCCTGACTTTC

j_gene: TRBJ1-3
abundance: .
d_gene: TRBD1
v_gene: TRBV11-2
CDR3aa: CASSSVQGARGNTIYF
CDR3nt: TGTGCCAGCAGCTCAGTGCAGGGGGCGCGGGGAAACACCATATATTTT

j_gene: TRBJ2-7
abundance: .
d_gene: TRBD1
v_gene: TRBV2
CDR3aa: CASRFSRDRVSSEQYF
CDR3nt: TGTGCCAGTCGGTTCTCCCGGGACAGGGTTTCTTCCGAGCAGTACTTC

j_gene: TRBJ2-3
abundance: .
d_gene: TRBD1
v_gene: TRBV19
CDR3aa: CASSIPGQGTDTQYF
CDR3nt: TGTGCCAGTAGTATCCCAGGACAGGGAACAGATACGCAGTATTTT

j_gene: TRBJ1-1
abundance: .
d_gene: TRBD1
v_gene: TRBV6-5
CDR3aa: CASSGTGGARTEAFF
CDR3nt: TGTGCCAGCAGCGGGACAGGGGGCGCACGCACTGAAGCTTTCTTT

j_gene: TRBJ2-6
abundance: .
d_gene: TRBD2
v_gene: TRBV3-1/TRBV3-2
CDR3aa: CASSPGGLAGFRANVLTF
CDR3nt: TGTGCCAGCAGCCCCGGGGGACTAGCGGGTTTCCGGGCCAACGTCCTGACTTTC

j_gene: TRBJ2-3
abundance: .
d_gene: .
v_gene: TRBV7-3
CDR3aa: CASSLDQGSRDTQYF
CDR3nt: TGTGCCAGCAGCTTAGACCAGGGTAGTAGAGATACGCAGTATTTT

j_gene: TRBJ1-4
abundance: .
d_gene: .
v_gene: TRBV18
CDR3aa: CASSPLTTNEKLFF
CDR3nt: TGTGCCAGCTCACCACTTACAACTAATGAAAAACTGTTTTTT

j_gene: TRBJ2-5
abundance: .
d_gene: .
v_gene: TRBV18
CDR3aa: CASSPRLTSDRETQYF
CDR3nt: TGTGCCAGCTCACCAAGGCTCACCTCAGATCGGGAGACCCAGTACTTC

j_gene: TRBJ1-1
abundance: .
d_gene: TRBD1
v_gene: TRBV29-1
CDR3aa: CSVDPQGVNTEAFF
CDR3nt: TGCAGCGTTGACCCACAGGGGGTGAACACTGAAGCTTTCTTT

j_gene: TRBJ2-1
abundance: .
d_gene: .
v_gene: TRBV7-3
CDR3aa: CASSFQAGGYNEQFF
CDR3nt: TGTGCCAGCAGCTTTCAGGCTGGGGGCTACAATGAGCAGTTCTTC

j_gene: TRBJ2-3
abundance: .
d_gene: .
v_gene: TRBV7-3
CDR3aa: CASSLAGLADTQYF
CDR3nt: TGTGCCAGCAGCTTGGCAGGGTTAGCAGATACGCAGTATTTT

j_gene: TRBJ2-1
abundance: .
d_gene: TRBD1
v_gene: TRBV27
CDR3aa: CASSSRTGPYNEQFF
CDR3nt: TGTGCCAGCAGTTCCCGGACAGGGCCCTACAATGAGCAGTTCTTC

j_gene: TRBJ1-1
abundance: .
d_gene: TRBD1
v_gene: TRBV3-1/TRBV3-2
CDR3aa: CASSPQGDYTEAFF
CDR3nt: TGTGCCAGCAGCCCCCAGGGGGACTACACTGAAGCTTTCTTT

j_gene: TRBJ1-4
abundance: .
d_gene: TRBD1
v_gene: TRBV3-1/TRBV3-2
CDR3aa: CASSQEGQRNNEKLFF
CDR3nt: TGTGCCAGCAGCCAAGAGGGACAGCGCAATAATGAAAAACTGTTTTTT

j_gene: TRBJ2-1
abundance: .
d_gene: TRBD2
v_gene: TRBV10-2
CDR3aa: CASIDGLAGLYNEQFF
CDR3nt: TGCGCCAGCATCGATGGACTAGCGGGTTTATACAATGAGCAGTTCTTC

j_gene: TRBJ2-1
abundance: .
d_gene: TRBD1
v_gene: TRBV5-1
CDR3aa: CASSTGQGAYNEQFF
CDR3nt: TGCGCCAGCAGCACGGGACAGGGGGCCTACAATGAGCAGTTCTTC

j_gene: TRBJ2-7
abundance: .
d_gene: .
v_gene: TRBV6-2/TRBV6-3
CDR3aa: CASSPQGAQDSYEQYF
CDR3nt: TGTGCCAGCAGCCCCCAGGGCGCGCAGGACTCCTACGAGCAGTACTTC

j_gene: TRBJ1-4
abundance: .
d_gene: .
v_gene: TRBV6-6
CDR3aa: CASSYPTATNEKLFF
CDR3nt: TGTGCCAGCAGTTACCCGACTGCAACTAATGAAAAACTGTTTTTT

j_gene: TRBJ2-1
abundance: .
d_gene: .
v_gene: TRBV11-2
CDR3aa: CASSPRRGPVNEQFF
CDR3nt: TGTGCCAGCAGCCCCCGGCGGGGGCCTGTCAATGAGCAGTTCTTC

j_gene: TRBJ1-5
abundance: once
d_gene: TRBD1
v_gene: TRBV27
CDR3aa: CASSSRQGAGQPQHF
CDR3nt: TGTGCCAGCAGTTCGAGACAGGGGGCGGGTCAGCCCCAGCATTTT

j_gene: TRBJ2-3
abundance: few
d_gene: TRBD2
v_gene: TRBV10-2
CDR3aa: CASSESGLDLRGTDTQYF
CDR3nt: TGCGCCAGCAGTGAGTCAGGACTAGACCTAAGGGGCACAGATACGCAGTATTTT

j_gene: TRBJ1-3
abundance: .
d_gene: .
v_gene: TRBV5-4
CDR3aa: CASSVIGNTIYF
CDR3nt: TGTGCCAGCAGCGTGATAGGAAACACCATATATTTT

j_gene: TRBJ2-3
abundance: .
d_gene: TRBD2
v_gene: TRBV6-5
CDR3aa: CASMRASGRYDTQYF
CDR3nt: TGTGCCAGCATGCGGGCTAGCGGGCGTTATGATACGCAGTATTTT

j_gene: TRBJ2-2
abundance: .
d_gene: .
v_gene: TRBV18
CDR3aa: CASSPMTGNTGELFF
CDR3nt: TGTGCCAGCTCACCGATGACAGGGAACACCGGGGAGCTGTTTTTT

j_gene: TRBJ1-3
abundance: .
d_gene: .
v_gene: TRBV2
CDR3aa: CASRSAEYGNTIYF
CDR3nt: TGTGCCAGCAGGAGCGCGGAGTATGGAAACACCATATATTTT

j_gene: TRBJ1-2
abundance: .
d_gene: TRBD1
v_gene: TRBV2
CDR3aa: CASPGQGPLRTF
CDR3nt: TGTGCCAGCCCGGGACAGGGGCCCCTCAGGACCTTC

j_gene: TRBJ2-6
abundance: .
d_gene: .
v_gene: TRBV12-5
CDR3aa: CASGLSGANVLTF
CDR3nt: TGTGCTAGTGGTCTCTCTGGGGCCAACGTCCTGACTTTC

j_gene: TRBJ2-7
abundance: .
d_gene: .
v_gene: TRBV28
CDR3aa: CASSSPKLGTSYEQYF
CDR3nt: TGTGCCAGCAGTTCCCCGAAATTGGGCACGTCCTACGAGCAGTACTTC

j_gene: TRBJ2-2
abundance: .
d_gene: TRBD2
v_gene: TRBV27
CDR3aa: CASSWEGRRSTGELFF
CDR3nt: TGTGCCAGCAGTTGGGAGGGGCGAAGGAGCACCGGGGAGCTGTTTTTT

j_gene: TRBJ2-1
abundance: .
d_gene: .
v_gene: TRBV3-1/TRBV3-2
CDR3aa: CASSPTRVPDNEQFF
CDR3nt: TGTGCCAGCAGCCCCACTCGGGTACCCGACAATGAGCAGTTCTTC

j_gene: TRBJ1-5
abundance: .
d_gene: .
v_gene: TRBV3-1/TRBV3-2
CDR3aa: CASSLNQPQHF
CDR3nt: TGTGCCAGCAGCTTAAATCAGCCCCAGCATTTT

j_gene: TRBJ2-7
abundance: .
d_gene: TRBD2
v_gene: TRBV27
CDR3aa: CASSDTSGGLSYEQYF
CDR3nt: TGTGCCAGCAGTGATACTAGCGGGGGTCTGTCCTACGAGCAGTACTTC

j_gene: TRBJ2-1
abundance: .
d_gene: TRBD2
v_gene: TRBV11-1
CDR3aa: CASSLKGLEGNEQFF
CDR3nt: TGTGCCAGCAGCTTAAAAGGACTAGAGGGCAATGAGCAGTTCTTC

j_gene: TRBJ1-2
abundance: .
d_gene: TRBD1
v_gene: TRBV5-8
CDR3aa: CASSPTGGLEGYTF
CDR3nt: TGTGCCAGCAGCCCAACAGGGGGCCTCGAGGGCTACACCTTC

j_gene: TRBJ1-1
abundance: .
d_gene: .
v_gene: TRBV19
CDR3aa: CASSGLLGVNTEAFF
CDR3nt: TGTGCCAGTAGTGGGCTACTAGGTGTGAACACTGAAGCTTTCTTT

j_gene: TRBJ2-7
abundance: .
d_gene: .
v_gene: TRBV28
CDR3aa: CASSQLYEQYF
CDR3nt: TGTGCCAGCAGTCAACTCTACGAGCAGTACTTC

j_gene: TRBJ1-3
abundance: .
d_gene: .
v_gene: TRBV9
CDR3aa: CASSAWTSGNTIYF
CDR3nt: TGTGCCAGCAGCGCTTGGACGTCTGGAAACACCATATATTTT

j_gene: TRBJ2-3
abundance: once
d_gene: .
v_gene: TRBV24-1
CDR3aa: CATSDPSTDTQYF
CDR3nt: TGTGCCACCAGTGACCCCTCCACAGATACGCAGTATTTT